This T cell receptor (beta chain) is drawn from a study of cytomegalovirus exposure and HLA in healthy donors. General study results and limits: A later analysis, which compared TCR beta chains of equal frequency, found the HLA-associated ones more clonally expanded.

Primers: 60 Vbeta forward and 13 Jbeta reverse. Produced via immunoSEQ multiplex PCR; TCRdb's table is partial and in-frame only. The table includes about 120,000 clones, over 60% detected once. The J segment lost 3 bases and the V segment lost 6 bases, leaving 8 bases of the junction unmatched. There are 15 residues in the CDR3. Germline CDR1 MNHEY, CDR2 SVGAGI. With regard to this clone: The antigen is unknown.

The receptor's source is a man between 18 and 35 years old in good health and CMV-seropositive. The gene calls are TRBV6-5 and TRBJ2-3; 8 bases line up with TRBD1. Sequencing input: PBMCs. CDR3 sequence reads: CASSQTGDWTDTQYF. In DNA form, the CDR3 reads TGTGCCAGCAGCCAGACAGGGGATTGGACAGATACGCAGTATTTT.